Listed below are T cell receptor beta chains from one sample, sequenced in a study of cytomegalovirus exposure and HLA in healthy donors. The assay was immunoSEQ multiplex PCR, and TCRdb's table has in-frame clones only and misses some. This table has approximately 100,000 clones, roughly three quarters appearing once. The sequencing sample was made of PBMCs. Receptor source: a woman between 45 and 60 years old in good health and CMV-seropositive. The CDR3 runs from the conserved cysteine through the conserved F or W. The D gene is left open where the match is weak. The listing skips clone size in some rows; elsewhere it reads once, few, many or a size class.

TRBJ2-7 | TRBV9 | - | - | CASGSAYEQYF | TGTGCCAGTGGGAGCGCCTACGAGCAGTACTTC
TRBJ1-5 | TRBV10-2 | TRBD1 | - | CASRSQGGDQPQHF | TGCGCCAGCAGGAGTCAGGGGGGTGATCAGCCCCAGCATTTT
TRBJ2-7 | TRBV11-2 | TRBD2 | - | CASSFGAGGFYEQYF | TGTGCCAGCAGCTTTGGAGCGGGAGGTTTCTACGAGCAGTACTTC
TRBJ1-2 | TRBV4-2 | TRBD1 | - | CASSQVEGQNYGYTF | TGTGCCAGCAGCCAAGTGGAGGGACAGAACTATGGCTACACCTTC
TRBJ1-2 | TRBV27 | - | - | CASSQDLNYGYTF | TGTGCCAGCAGCCAGGATCTAAACTATGGCTACACCTTC
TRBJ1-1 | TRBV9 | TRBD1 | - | CASSGSGTGGTEAFF | TGTGCCAGCAGCGGATCCGGGACAGGGGGCACTGAAGCTTTCTTT
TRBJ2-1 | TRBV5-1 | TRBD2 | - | CASSPSLAGGSSYNEQFF | TGCGCCAGCAGCCCGTCACTAGCGGGAGGGTCGTCCTACAATGAGCAGTTCTTC
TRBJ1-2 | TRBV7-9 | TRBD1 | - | CASSSGQVYGYTF | TGTGCCAGCAGCTCGGGACAGGTCTATGGCTACACCTTC
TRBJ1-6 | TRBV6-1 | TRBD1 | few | CASSEGTGDNSPLHF | TGTGCCAGCAGTGAAGGGACAGGGGATAATTCACCCCTCCACTTT
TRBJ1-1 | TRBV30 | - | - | CAWSSGWTEAFF | TGTGCCTGGAGTTCAGGGTGGACTGAAGCTTTCTTT
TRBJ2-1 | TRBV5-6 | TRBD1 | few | CASSEIDRGSYNEQFF | TGTGCCAGCAGCGAGATTGACAGGGGCTCCTACAATGAGCAGTTCTTC
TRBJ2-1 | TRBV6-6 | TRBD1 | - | CASSPGTGEQFF | TGTGCCAGCAGTCCCGGGACAGGGGAGCAGTTCTTC
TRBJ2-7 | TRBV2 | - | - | CASRKVGGAVAYEQYF | TGTGCCAGCAGGAAAGTAGGAGGGGCGGTAGCCTACGAGCAGTACTTC
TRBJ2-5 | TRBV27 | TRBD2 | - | CASSDGGGRSETQYF | TGTGCCAGCAGTGACGGTGGCGGGAGGTCTGAGACCCAGTACTTC
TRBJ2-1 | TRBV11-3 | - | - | CASSLRDNIGEQFF | TGTGCCAGCAGCTTGAGGGACAATATAGGTGAGCAGTTCTTC
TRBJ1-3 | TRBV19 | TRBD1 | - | CASTGRTGLTGPGNTIYF | TGTGCCAGTACTGGCCGAACCGGCTTGACAGGGCCTGGAAACACCATATATTTT
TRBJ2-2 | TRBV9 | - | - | CASSERGGWAGELFF | TGTGCCAGCAGCGAGAGGGGGGGTTGGGCCGGGGAGCTGTTTTTT
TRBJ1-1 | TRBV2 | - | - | CASRDHAGNTEAFF | TGTGCCAGCAGGGATCACGCGGGGAACACTGAAGCTTTCTTT
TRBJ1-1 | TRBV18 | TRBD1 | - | CASSPSGGLAEAFF | TGTGCCAGCTCACCATCAGGGGGACTGGCTGAAGCTTTCTTT
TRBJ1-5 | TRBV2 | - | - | CASSEGTGNQPQHF | TGTGCCAGCAGTGAAGGGACAGGCAATCAGCCCCAGCATTTT
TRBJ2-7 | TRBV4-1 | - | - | CASSSTGRPDKYF | TGCGCCAGCAGCTCGACCGGCCGGCCCGACAAGTACTTC
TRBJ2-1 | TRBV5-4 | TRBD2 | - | CASSLLSGGVGEQFF | TGTGCCAGCAGCTTGCTTAGCGGGGGCGTGGGTGAGCAGTTCTTC
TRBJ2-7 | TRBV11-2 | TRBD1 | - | CASSLGVVRTGGEQYF | TGTGCCAGCAGCTTAGGGGTTGTACGGACAGGGGGAGAGCAGTACTTC
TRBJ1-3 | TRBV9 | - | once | CASSAGTAGNTIYF | TGTGCCAGCAGCGCTGGGACTGCTGGAAACACCATATATTTT
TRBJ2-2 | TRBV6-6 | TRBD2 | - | CASGIGSGSGGELFF | TGTGCCAGCGGAATAGGTAGCGGGAGCGGAGGGGAGCTGTTTTTT
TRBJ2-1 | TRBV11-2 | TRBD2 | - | CASSPGYSGGSYNEQFF | TGTGCCAGCAGCCCAGGGTACTCGGGGGGTTCCTACAATGAGCAGTTCTTC
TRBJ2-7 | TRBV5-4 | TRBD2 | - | CASSWGAAGGPYEQYF | TGTGCCAGCAGTTGGGGGGCTGCGGGAGGCCCCTACGAGCAGTACTTC
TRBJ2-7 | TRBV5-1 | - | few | CASSLAGPSSEQYF | TGCGCCAGCAGCTTGGCCGGGCCTAGCAGCGAGCAGTACTTC
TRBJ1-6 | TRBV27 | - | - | CASSSPTGDNSPLHF | TGTGCCAGCAGTTCCCCGACAGGTGATAATTCACCCCTCCACTTT
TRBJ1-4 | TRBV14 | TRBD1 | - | CASSHGQGFPTNEKLFF | TGTGCCAGCAGCCACGGACAGGGGTTCCCAACTAATGAAAAACTGTTTTTT
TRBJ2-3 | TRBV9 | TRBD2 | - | CASGSDGGSPHTQYF | TGTGCCAGCGGTAGTGACGGGGGGTCCCCCCATACGCAGTATTTT
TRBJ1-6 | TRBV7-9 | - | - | CASSVPGDLSPLHF | TGTGCCAGCAGCGTCCCGGGGGATCTTTCACCCCTCCACTTT
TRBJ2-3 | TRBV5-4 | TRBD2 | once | CASRLAGGDTQYF | TGTGCCAGCCGCCTCGCGGGGGGCGATACGCAGTATTTT
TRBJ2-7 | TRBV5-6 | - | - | CASRGGAFSSYEQYF | TGTGCCAGCCGTGGGGGGGCCTTTAGTTCCTACGAGCAGTACTTC
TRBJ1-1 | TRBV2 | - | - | CASRQGATEAFF | TGTGCCAGCAGACAAGGGGCCACTGAAGCTTTCTTT
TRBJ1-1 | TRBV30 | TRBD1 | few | CAGEQGPNTEAFF | TGTGCCGGGGAACAGGGGCCGAACACTGAAGCTTTCTTT
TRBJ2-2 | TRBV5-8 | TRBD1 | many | CASSPGQGKTGELFF | TGTGCCAGCAGCCCAGGACAGGGGAAAACCGGGGAGCTGTTTTTT
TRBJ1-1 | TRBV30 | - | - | CAWSPADRGNTEAFF | TGTGCCTGGAGTCCGGCCGACAGAGGGAACACTGAAGCTTTCTTT
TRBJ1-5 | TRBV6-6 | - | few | CASSHLQGDQPQHF | TGTGCCAGCAGTCACCTACAGGGAGATCAGCCCCAGCATTTT
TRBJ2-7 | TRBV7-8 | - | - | CASSSSSYEQYF | TGTGCCAGCAGCTCTAGTTCCTACGAGCAGTACTTC
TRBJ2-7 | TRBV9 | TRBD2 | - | CASSVGGLAGGEQYF | TGTGCCAGCAGCGTAGGAGGCCTAGCGGGAGGGGAGCAGTACTTC
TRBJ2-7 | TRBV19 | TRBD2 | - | CASSIGTSGASSYEQYF | TGTGCCAGTAGTATAGGGACTAGCGGGGCCTCCTCCTACGAGCAGTACTTC
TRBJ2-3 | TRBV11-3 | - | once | CASSLDSGQAYTDTQYF | TGTGCCAGCAGCTTAGATTCTGGGCAGGCTTACACAGATACGCAGTATTTT
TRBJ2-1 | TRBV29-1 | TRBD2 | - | CSVVGLTSGSMSAQQFF | TGCAGCGTTGTAGGTTTGACTAGCGGGAGTATGTCGGCTCAGCAGTTCTTC
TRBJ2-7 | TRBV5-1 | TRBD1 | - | CASSLRTGGPGEQYF | TGCGCCAGCAGCTTGAGGACAGGGGGCCCTGGCGAGCAGTACTTC
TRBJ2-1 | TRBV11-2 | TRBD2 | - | CASSEGLAGFYEQFF | TGTGCCAGCAGCGAGGGACTAGCGGGGTTCTATGAGCAGTTCTTC
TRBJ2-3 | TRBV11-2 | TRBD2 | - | CASSLGAGLAGVTDTQYF | TGTGCCAGCAGCTTAGGGGCGGGACTAGCGGGCGTCACAGATACGCAGTATTTT
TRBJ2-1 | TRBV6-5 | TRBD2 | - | CASSFGLAGNEQFF | TGTGCCAGCAGTTTCGGACTAGCGGGCAATGAGCAGTTCTTC
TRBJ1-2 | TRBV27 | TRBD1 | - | CASRWTGGDVYGYTF | TGTGCCAGCAGGTGGACAGGGGGCGATGTCTATGGCTACACCTTC
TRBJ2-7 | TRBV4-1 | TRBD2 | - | CASSPSPGTSFYEQYF | TGCGCCAGCAGCCCGTCCCCCGGGACTAGCTTCTACGAGCAGTACTTC
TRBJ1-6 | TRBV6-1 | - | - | CASSEEATVSSYNSPLHF | TGTGCCAGCAGTGAAGAAGCGACAGTGAGCTCCTATAATTCACCCCTCCACTTT
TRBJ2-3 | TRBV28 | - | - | CASSLWGSSLSTDTQYF | TGTGCCAGCAGTTTATGGGGGAGCAGCCTTAGCACAGATACGCAGTATTTT
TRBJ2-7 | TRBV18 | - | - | CASSFGSGEDEQYF | -
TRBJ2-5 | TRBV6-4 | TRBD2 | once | CASSELAGETQYF | TGTGCCAGCAGCGAACTAGCGGGAGAGACCCAGTACTTC
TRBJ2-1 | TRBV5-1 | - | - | CASSQWGGDTYNEQFF | TGCGCCAGCAGCCAGTGGGGGGGGGACACCTACAATGAGCAGTTCTTC
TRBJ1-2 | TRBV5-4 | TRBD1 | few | CASSSQGVFYYGYTF | TGTGCCAGCAGCTCACAGGGGGTGTTTTACTATGGCTACACCTTC
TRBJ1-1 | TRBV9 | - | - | CASSPYSNTEAFF | TGTGCCAGCAGCCCCTATTCCAACACTGAAGCTTTCTTT
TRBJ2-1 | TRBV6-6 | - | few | CASTPGVNEQFF | TGTGCCAGCACTCCAGGGGTCAATGAGCAGTTCTTC
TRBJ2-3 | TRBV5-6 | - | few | CASSFIEVGDTQYF | TGTGCCAGCAGCTTTATAGAGGTGGGAGATACGCAGTATTTT